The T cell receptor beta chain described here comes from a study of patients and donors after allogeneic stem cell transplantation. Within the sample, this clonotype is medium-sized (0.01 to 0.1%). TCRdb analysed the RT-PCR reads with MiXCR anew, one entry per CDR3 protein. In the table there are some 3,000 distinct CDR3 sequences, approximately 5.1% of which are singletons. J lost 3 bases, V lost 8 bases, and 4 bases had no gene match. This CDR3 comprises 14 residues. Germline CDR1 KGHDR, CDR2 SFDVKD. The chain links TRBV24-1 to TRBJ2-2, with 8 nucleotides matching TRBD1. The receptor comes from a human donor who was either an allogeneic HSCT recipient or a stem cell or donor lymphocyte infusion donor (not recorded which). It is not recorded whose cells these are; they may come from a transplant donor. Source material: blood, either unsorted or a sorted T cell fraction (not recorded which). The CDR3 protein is CATNRGTDTGELFF. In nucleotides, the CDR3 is TGTGCCACCAACAGGGGGACGGACACCGGGGAGCTGTTTTTT.